This T cell receptor beta chain was sequenced in a study of blood T cell repertoires in COVID-19. At the level of the study: COVID-19 samples from acute and convalescent phases originated in the United States, Italy and Spain. In each case, the material was cDNA or gDNA derived from T cells, B-cell-depleted T cells, or PBMCs.

The CDR3 totals 17 residues. Germline V gives CDR1 SNHLY, CDR2 FYNNEI. J gave up 7 bases and V 0 bases, and 10 bases lay outside the gene matches. In the authors' workflow: It was from reference gene primer amplification that nucleated cell counts were estimated. The repertoire was sequenced with immunoSEQ multiplex PCR; TCRdb's copy has only in-frame clones and lacks some. V and J calls and clone size follow that table, whereas D and trimming were derived from the DNA. Here the sample spans roughly 90,000 clones, approximately 86% being singletons. Sequencing used peripheral blood. The TCR sequence derives from a human donor in a cohort sampled during active COVID-19. The V gene is TRBV2, the J gene TRBJ2-1; 9 positions match TRBD2. The CDR3 protein is CASSEALWAGGGNEQFF. DNA for the CDR3: TGTGCCAGCAGTGAAGCGCTTTGGGCGGGAGGGGGAAATGAGCAGTTCTTC.